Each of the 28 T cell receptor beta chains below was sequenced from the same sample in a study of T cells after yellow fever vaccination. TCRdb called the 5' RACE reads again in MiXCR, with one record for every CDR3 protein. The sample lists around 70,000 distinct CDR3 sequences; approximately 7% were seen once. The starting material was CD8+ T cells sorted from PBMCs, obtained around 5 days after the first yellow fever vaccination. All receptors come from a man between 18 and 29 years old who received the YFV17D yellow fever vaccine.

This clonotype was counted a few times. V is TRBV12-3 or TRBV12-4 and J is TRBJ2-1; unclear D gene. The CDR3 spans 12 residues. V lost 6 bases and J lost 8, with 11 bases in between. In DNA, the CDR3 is TGTGCCAGCAGCGGCGCCTCAGATGAGCAGTTCTTC. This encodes CASSGASDEQFF.

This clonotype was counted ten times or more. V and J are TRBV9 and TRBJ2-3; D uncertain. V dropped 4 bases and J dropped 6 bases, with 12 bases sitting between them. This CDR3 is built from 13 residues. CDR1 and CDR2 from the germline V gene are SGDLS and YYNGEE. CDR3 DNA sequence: TGTGCCAGCAGCCCGCACCAGGCGGATACGCAGTATTTT. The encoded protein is CASSPHQADTQYF.

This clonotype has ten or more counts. The CDR3 protein is CASSDTVMNEKLFF. In DNA, the CDR3 is TGTGCCAGCAGTGACACAGTGATGAATGAAAAACTGTTTTTT. The gene calls are TRBV27 and TRBJ1-4; D call uncertain. Between the trimmed V and J ends, which lost 5 bases and 5 bases, there was a span of 12 bases. The CDR3 spans 14 residues. Germline loops: CDR1 MNHEY, CDR2 SMNVEV (reference sequence).

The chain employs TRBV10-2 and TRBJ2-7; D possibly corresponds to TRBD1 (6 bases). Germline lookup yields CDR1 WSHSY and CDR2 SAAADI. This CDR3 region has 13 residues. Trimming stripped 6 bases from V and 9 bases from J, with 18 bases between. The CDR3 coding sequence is TGCGCCAGCAGGGGTACAGGGCCGACGGTGCAGTACGTC. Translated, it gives CASRGTGPTVQYV.

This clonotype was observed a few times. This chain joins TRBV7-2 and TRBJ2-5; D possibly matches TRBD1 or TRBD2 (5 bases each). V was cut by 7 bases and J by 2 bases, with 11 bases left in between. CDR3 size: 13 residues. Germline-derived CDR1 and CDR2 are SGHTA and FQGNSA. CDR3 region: CASTGPVQETQYF. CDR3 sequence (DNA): TGTGCCAGCACGGGGCCGGTACAAGAGACCCAGTACTTC.

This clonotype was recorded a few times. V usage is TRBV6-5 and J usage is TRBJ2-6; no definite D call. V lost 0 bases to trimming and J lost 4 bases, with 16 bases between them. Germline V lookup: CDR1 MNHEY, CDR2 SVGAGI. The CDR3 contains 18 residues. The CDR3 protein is CASSYSSVVGSGANVLTF. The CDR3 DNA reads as TGTGCCAGCAGTTACTCGAGTGTGGTTGGGTCCGGGGCCAACGTCCTGACTTTC.

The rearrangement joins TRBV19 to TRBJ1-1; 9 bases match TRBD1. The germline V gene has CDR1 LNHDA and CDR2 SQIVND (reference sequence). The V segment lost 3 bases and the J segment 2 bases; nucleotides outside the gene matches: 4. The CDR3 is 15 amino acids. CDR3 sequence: CASSIGTGFNTEAFF. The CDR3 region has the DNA TGTGCCAGTAGTATCGGGACAGGGTTTAACACTGAAGCTTTCTTT.

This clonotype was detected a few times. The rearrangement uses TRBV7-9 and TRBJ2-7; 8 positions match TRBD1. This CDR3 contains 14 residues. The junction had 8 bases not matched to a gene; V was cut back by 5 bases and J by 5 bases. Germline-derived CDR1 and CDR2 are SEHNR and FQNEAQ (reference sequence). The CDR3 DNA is TGTGCCAGCAGCGCCAGACAGGGGATTGACGAGCAGTACTTC. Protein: CASSARQGIDEQYF. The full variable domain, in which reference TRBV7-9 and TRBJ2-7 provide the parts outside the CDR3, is DTGVSQNPRHKITKRGQNVTFRCDPISEHNRLYWYRQTLGQGPEFLTYFQNEAQLEKSRLLSDRFSAERPKGSFSTLEIQRTEQGDSAMYLCASSARQGIDEQYFGPGTRLTVT.

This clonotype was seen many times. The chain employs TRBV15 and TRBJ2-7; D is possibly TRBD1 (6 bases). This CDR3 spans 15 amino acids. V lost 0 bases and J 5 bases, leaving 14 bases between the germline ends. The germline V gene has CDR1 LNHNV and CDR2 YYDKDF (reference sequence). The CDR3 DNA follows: TGTGCCACCAGCAGAGATAAAACAGGGATTAACGAGCAGTACGTC. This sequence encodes CATSRDKTGINEQYV.

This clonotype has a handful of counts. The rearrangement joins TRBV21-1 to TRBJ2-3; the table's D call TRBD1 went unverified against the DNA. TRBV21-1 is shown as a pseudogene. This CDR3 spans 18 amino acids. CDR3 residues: CASSGQIRDRGSTDTQYF. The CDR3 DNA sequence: TGTGCCAGCAGCGGACAAATCCGGGACAGGGGAAGCACAGATACGCAGTATTTT.

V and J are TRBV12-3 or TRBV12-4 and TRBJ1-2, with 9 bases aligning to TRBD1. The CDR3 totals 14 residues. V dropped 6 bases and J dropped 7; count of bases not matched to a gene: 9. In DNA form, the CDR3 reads TGTGCCAGCAGCTTGGACAGGGGAGTACTTGGCTACACCTTC. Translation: CASSLDRGVLGYTF.

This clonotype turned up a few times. CDR3 sequence: CASSVDPGLRTGELFF. DNA for the CDR3: TGTGCCAGCAGCGTAGATCCAGGGCTCCGGACCGGGGAGCTGTTTTTT. The chain is built from TRBV9 and TRBJ2-2, with D possibly TRBD1 on 5 matching bases. Trimming took 0 bases from V and 5 from J, leaving 14 bases between them. In germline, CDR1 is SGDLS, CDR2 YYNGEE. The CDR3 is 16 amino acids.

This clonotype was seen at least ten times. This chain's CDR3 is CASTVGYEQYF. The CDR3 nucleotides are TGTGCCAGCACCGTAGGGTACGAGCAGTACTTC. The genes are TRBV2 and TRBJ2-7; no clear D gene. There are 11 residues in the CDR3. V was clipped by 7 bases and J by 4 bases, with 8 bases between them. CDR1 is SNHLY and CDR2 is FYNNEI in the germline V gene.

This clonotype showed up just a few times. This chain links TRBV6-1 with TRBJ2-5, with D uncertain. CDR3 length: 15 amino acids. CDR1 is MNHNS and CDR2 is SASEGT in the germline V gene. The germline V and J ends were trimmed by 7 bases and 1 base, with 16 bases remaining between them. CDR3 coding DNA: TGTGCCAGCACCCACAACTTCGGGTTCCAAGAGACCCAGTACTTC. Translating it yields CASTHNFGFQETQYF.

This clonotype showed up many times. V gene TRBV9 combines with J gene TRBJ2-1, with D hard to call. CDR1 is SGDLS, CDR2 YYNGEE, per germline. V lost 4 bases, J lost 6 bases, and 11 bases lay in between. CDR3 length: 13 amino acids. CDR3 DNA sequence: TGTGCCAGCAGCCCCGGTTCTTTCAATGAGCAGTTCTTC. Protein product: CASSPGSFNEQFF.

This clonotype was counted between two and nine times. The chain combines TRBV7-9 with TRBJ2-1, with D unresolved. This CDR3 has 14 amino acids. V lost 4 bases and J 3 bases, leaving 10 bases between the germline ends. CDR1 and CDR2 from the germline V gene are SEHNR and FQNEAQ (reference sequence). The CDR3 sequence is CASSSPLGYNEQFF. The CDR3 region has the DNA TGTGCCAGCAGCTCTCCTTTGGGCTACAATGAGCAGTTCTTC.

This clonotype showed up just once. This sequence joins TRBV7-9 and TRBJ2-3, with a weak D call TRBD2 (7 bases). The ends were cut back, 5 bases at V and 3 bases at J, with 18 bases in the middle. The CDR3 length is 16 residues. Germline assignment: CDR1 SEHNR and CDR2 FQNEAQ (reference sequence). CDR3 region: CASSPRLGGPTDTQYF. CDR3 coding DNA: TGTGCCAGCAGCCCCAGGCTGGGGGGGCCAACAGATACGCAGTATTTT. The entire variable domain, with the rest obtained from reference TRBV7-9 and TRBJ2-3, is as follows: DTGVSQNPRHKITKRGQNVTFRCDPISEHNRLYWYRQTLGQGPEFLTYFQNEAQLEKSRLLSDRFSAERPKGSFSTLEIQRTEQGDSAMYLCASSPRLGGPTDTQYFGPGTRLTVL.

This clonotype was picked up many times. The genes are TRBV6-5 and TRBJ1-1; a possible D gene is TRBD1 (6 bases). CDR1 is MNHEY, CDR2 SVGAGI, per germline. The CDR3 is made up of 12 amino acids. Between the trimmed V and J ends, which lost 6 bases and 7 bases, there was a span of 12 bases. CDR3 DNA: TGTGCCAGCAGCCCCGGACAGCTTGAAGCTTTCTTT. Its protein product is CASSPGQLEAFF.

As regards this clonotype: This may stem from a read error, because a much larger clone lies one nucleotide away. CDR3 coding DNA: TGCGCCAGCGGCCAAGATGGCGGTGGCCGCAATGAGCAGTTCTTC. It translates to CASGQDGGGRNEQFF. The rearrangement links TRBV4-3 to TRBJ2-1; D unresolved. Germline CDR1 and CDR2: LGHNA and YSLEER. The CDR3 is made up of 15 amino acids.

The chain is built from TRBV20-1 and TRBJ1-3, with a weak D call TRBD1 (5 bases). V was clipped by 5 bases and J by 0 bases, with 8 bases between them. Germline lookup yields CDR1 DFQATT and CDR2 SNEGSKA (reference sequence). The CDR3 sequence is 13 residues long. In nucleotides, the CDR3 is TGCAGTGCTGGGACCGGCTCTGGAAACACCATATATTTT. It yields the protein CSAGTGSGNTIYF.

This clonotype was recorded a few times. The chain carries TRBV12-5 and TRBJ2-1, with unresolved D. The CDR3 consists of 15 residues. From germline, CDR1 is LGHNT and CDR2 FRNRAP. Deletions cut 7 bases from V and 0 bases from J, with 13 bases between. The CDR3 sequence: CASALAQSSYNEQFF. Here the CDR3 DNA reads TGTGCTAGTGCCTTGGCCCAAAGCTCCTACAATGAGCAGTTCTTC.

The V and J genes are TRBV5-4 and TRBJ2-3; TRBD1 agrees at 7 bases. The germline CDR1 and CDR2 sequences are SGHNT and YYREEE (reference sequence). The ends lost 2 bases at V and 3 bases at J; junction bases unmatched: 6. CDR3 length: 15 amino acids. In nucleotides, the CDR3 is TGTGCCAGCAGCTTTCGACAGGGCGGGACAGATACGCAGTATTTT. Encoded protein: CASSFRQGGTDTQYF. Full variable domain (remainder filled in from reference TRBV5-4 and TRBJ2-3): ETGVTQSPTHLIKTRGQQVTLRCSSQSGHNTVSWYQQALGQGPQFIFQYYREEENGRGNFPPRFSGLQFPNYSSELNVNALELDDSALYLCASSFRQGGTDTQYFGPGTRLTVL.

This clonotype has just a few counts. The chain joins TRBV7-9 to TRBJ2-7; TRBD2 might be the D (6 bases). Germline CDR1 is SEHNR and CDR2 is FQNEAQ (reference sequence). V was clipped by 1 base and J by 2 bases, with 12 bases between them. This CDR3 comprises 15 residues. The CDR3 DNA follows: TGTGCCAGCAGCTTAGTAGGGAGGATTACCTACGAGCAGTACTTC. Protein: CASSLVGRITYEQYF.

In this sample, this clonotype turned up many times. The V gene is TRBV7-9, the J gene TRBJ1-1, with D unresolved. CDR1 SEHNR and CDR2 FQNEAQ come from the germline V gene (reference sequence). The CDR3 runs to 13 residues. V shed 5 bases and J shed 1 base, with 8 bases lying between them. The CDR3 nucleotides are TGTGCCAGCAGCCCGGACGGGAACACTGAAGCTTTCTTT. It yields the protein CASSPDGNTEAFF.

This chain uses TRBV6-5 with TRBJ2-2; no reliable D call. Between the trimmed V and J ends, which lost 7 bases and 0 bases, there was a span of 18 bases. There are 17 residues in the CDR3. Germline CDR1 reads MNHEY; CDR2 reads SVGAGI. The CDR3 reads CASTEPRVNANTGELFF. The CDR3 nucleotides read TGTGCCAGCACCGAACCCCGGGTCAACGCGAACACCGGGGAGCTGTTTTTT.

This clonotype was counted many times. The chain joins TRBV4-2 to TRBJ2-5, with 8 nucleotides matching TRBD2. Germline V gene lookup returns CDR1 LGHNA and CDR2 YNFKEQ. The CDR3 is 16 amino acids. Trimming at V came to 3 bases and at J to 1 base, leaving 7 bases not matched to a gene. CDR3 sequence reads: CASSQELAAPQETQYF. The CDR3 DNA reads TGTGCCAGCAGCCAGGAACTAGCGGCCCCCCAAGAGACCCAGTACTTC.

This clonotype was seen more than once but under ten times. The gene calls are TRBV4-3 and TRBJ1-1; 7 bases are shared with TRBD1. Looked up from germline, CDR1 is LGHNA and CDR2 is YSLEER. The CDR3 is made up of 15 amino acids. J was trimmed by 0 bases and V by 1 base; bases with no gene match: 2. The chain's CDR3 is CASSQVTGMNTEAFF. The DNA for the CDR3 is TGCGCCAGCAGCCAAGTGACAGGGATGAACACTGAAGCTTTCTTT.

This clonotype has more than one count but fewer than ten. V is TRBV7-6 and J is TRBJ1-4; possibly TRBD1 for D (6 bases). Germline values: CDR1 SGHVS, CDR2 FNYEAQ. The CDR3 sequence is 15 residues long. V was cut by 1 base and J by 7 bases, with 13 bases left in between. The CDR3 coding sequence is TGTGCCAGCAGCTTAGTGCGGGGGCTGGGTGAAAAACTGTTTTTT. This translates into CASSLVRGLGEKLFF.